This T cell receptor (beta chain) came from a study of T cells in Graves' hyperthyroidism and ophthalmopathy. Study-wide points: Most expanded thyroid clonotypes above 0.001 recurred in blood.

Those patients with uncontrolled infection, other autoimmune disease, pregnancy or lactation were excluded. Over 9 ml of fresh peripheral blood supplied the PBMCs. RNA transcripts served as the template for amplifying TCR beta CDR3 regions. TCR CDR3 underwent first-round RT-PCR with the HTBI primer set. Via MiXCR, TCRdb re-called the multiplex PCR reads, giving one row per CDR3 protein. The table shows 330,000 or so distinct CDR3 sequences, with 15% to 20% occurring only once. This clonotype occurred many times. What it binds is unknown. The receptor was derived from a woman aged 40 to 50 with Graves' ophthalmopathy. Specimen: blood.

The CDR3 nucleotides read TGTGCCTGGGAAAGGCCAGGGCTAGGTGGCTACACCTTC. Translating gives CAWERPGLGGYTF. V and J are TRBV30 and TRBJ1-2; a possible D gene is TRBD1 (5 bases). Germline CDR1 reads GTSNPN; CDR2 reads SVGIG (reference sequence). This CDR3 comprises 13 residues. The germline V and J ends were trimmed by 5 bases and 7 bases, with 17 bases remaining between them.